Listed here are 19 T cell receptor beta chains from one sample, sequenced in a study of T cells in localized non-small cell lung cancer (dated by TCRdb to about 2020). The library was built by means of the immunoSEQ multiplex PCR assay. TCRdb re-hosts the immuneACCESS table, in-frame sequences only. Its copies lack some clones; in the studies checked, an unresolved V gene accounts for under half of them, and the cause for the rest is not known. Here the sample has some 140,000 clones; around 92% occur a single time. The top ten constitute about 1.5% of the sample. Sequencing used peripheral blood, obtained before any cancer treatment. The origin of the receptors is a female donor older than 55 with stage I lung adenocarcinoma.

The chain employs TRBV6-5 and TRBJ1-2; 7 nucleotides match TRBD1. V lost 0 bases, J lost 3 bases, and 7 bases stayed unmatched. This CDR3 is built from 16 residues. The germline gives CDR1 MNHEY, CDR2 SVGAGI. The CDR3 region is CASSYSSQTGHYGYTF. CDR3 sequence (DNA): TGTGCCAGCAGTTACTCGTCCCAGACAGGGCACTATGGCTACACCTTC.

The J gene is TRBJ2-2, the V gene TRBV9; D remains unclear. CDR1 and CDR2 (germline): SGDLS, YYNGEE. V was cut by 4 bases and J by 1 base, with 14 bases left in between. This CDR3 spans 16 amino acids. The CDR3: CASSLSASKNTGELFF. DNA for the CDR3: TGTGCCAGCAGCCTCAGCGCCTCGAAGAACACCGGGGAGCTGTTTTTT.

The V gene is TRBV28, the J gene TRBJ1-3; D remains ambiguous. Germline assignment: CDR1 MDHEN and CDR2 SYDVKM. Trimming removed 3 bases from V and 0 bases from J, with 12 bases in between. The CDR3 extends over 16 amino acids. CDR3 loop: CASSFLTSSSGNTIYF. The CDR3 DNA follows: TGTGCCAGCAGTTTTCTCACAAGCTCCTCTGGAAACACCATATATTTT.

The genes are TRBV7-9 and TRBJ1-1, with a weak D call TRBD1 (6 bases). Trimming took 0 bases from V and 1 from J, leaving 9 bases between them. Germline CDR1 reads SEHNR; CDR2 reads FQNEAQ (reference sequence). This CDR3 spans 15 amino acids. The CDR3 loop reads CASSLATGPNTEAFF. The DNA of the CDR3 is TGTGCCAGCAGCTTAGCTACAGGGCCGAACACTGAAGCTTTCTTT.

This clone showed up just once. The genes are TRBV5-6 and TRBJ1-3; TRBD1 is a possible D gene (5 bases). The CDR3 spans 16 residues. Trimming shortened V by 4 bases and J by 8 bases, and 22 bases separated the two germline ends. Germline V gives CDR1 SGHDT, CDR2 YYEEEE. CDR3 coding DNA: TGTGCCAGCAGCCGAAGACAGTCTGAGGGCCGGCACACCATATATTTT. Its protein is CASSRRQSEGRHTIYF.

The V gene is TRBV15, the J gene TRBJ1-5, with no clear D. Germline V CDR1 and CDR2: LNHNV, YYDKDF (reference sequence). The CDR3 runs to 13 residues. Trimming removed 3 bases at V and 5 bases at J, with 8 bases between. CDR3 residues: CATSRKTYQPQHF. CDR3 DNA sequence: TGTGCCACCAGCAGGAAGACGTATCAGCCCCAGCATTTT.

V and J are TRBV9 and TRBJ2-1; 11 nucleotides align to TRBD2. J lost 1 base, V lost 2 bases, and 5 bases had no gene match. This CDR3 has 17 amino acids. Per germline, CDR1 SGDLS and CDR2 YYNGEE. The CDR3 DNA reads TGTGCCAGCAGCGTGTCACTAGCGGGAGCTTCCTACAATGAGCAGTTCTTC. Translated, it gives CASSVSLAGASYNEQFF.

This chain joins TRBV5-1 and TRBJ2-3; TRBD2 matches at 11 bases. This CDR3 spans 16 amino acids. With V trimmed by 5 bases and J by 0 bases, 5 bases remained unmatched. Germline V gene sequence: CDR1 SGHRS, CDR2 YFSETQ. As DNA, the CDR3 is TGCGCCAGCAGGCCTCTAGCGGGGGGAAGCACAGATACGCAGTATTTT. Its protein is CASRPLAGGSTDTQYF.

CDR3 coding DNA: TGTGCCAGCAGTTTTTTAGACTCTGGAAACACCATATATTTT. Amino acids: CASSFLDSGNTIYF. This chain joins TRBV6-6 and TRBJ1-3; no clear D gene. Germline V gene sequence: CDR1 MNHNY, CDR2 SVGAGI (reference sequence). Trimming shortened V by 4 bases and J by 0 bases, and 7 bases separated the two germline ends. The CDR3 spans 14 residues.

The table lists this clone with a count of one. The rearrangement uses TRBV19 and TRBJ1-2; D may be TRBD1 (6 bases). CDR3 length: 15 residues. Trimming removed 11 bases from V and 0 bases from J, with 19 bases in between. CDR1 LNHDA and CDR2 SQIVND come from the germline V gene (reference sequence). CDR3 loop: CASSGRGGANYGYTF. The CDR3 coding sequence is TGTGCCTCTTCAGGGAGGGGGGGAGCTAACTATGGCTACACCTTC.

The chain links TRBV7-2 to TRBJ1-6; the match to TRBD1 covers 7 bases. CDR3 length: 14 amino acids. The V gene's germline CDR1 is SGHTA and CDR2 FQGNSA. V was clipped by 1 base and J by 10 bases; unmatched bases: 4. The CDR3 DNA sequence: TGTGCCAGCAGCTTAGGATCAGGGGGGTCACCCCTCCACTTT. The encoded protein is CASSLGSGGSPLHF.

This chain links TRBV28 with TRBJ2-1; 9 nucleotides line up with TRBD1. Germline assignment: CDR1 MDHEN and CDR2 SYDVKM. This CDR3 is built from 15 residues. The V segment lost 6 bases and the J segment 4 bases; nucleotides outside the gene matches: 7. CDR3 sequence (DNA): TGTGCCAGCAGGGGACGGGACAGGGATTACAATGAGCAGTTCTTC. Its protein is CASRGRDRDYNEQFF.

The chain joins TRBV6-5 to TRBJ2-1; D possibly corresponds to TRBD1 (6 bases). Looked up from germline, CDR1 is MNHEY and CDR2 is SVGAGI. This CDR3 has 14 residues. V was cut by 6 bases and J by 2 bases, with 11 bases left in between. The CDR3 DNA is TGTGCCAGCAGAACACAGGGCCCCTACAATGAGCAGTTCTTC. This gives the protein CASRTQGPYNEQFF.

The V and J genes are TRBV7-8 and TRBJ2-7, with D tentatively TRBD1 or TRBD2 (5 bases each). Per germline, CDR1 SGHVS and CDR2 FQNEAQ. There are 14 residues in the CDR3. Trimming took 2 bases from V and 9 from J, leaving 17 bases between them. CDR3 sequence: CASSLFGAGSGQYF. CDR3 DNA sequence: TGTGCCAGCAGCTTATTTGGGGCTGGGAGCGGGCAGTACTTC.

The CDR3: CASSLGANTDTQYF. CDR3 nucleotide sequence: TGTGCCAGCAGCTTAGGCGCCAACACAGATACGCAGTATTTT. This chain links TRBV7-9 with TRBJ2-3; unclear D gene. CDR1 is SEHNR, CDR2 FQNEAQ, per germline (reference sequence). Trimming cost V 1 base and J 2 bases, with 7 bases left between them. The CDR3 sequence is 14 residues long. The complete variable domain, with remaining parts taken from reference TRBV7-9 and TRBJ2-3, reads DTGVSQNPRHKITKRGQNVTFRCDPISEHNRLYWYRQTLGQGPEFLTYFQNEAQLEKSRLLSDRFSAERPKGSFSTLEIQRTEQGDSAMYLCASSLGANTDTQYFGPGTRLTVL.

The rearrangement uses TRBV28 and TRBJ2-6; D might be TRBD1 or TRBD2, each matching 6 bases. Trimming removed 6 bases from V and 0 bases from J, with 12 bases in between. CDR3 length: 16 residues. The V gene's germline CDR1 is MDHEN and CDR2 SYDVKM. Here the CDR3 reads CASRGRTDSGANVLTF. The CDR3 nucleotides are TGTGCCAGCAGGGGGAGGACAGACTCTGGGGCCAACGTCCTGACTTTC.

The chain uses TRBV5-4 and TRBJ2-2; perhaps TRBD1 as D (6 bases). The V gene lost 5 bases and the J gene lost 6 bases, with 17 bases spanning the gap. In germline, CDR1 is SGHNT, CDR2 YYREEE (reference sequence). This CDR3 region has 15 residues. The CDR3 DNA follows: TGTGCCAGCAGTCTAGGGGGACCCACCCCCGGGGAGCTGTTTTTT. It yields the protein CASSLGGPTPGELFF.

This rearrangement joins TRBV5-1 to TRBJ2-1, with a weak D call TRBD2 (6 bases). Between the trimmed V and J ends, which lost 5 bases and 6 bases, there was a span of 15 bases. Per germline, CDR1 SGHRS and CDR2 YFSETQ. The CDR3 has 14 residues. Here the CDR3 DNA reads TGCGCCAGCAGTCCGGCGGAGGGGCGCAATGAGCAGTTCTTC. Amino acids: CASSPAEGRNEQFF.

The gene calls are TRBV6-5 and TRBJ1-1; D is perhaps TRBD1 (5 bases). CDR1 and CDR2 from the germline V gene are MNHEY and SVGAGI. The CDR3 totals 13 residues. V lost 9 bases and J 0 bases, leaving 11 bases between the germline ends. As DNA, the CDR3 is TGTGCCAGTTCGGGGCAGGTGAACACTGAAGCTTTCTTT. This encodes CASSGQVNTEAFF.